A single sample is the source of the 15 T cell receptor beta chains below, sequenced in a study of neurological immune-mediated disorders. TCRdb re-called the 5' RACE reads through MiXCR, storing one row per CDR3 protein. The sample contains 20,000 or so distinct CDR3 sequences, roughly 2.6% of which appear only once. Input material: PBMCs. The receptors derive from a young woman with multiple sclerosis.

The chain links TRBV24-1 to TRBJ2-1, with a tentative D call TRBD2 (6 bases). The CDR3 extends over 14 amino acids. From germline, CDR1 is KGHDR and CDR2 SFDVKD. Trimming pared 9 bases from V and 2 bases from J, leaving 13 bases between. CDR3 sequence reads: CATGGGPAYNEQFF. In DNA form, the CDR3 reads TGTGCCACCGGAGGAGGGCCAGCCTACAATGAGCAGTTCTTC.

This clonotype was observed at least ten times. The chain combines TRBV27 with TRBJ2-4; TRBD2 matches 8 bases. The CDR3 length is 14 residues. CDR1 and CDR2 from the germline V gene are MNHEY and SMNVEV (reference sequence). Unmatched junction bases numbered 8, after V lost 6 bases and J lost 7 bases. The CDR3 DNA follows: TGTGCCAGCAGCCCGGGACTAGAGGGGAACATTCAGTACTTC. Encoded protein: CASSPGLEGNIQYF.

This clonotype showed up many times. The chain is built from TRBV10-2 and TRBJ1-1, with D tentatively TRBD1 (5 bases). This CDR3 is 12 amino acids long. V lost 10 bases and J 4 bases, leaving 13 bases between the germline ends. Germline CDR1 and CDR2: WSHSY and SAAADI. CDR3 protein: CATRSGGTEAFF. The CDR3 DNA follows: TGCGCCACCAGAAGTGGGGGCACTGAAGCTTTCTTT.

This clonotype has at least ten counts. The gene calls are TRBV12-3 or TRBV12-4 and TRBJ2-5; D remains unclear. The CDR3 runs to 12 residues. Trimming left V 6 bases short and J 0 bases short, with 5 bases between. The chain's CDR3 is CASSPYQETQYF. The CDR3 nucleotides are TGTGCCAGCAGCCCTTACCAAGAGACCCAGTACTTC.

This clonotype was found many times. The chain has TRBV6-5 and TRBJ2-3; D is perhaps TRBD1 or TRBD2 (6 bases each). V lost 10 bases and J 8 bases, leaving 25 bases between the germline ends. The CDR3 totals 15 residues. CDR1 is MNHEY, CDR2 SVGAGI, per germline. CDR3 nucleotides: TGTGCCACCCAACAGGGACTGCGGGCCGTAGTTACGCAGTATTTT. Protein: CATQQGLRAVVTQYF.

The table lists this clonotype with many counts. This rearrangement joins TRBV9 to TRBJ2-5; 8 nucleotides align to TRBD2. Germline loops: CDR1 SGDLS, CDR2 YYNGEE. Unmatched junction bases numbered 6, after V lost 0 bases and J lost 5 bases. The CDR3 contains 15 residues. The CDR3: CASSVGAGGGETQYF. The CDR3 DNA is TGTGCCAGCAGCGTAGGCGCGGGGGGAGGGGAGACCCAGTACTTC.

This clonotype occurred many times. This chain joins TRBV7-6 and TRBJ2-1; TRBD1 aligns across 7 bases. CDR1 and CDR2 (germline): SGHVS, FNYEAQ. The CDR3 consists of 12 residues. Trimming cost V 6 bases and J 13 bases; bases outside gene matches: 9. CDR3: CASRLPGQPQFF. CDR3 DNA: TGTGCCAGCAGACTACCGGGACAGCCACAGTTCTTC.

The gene calls are TRBV5-5 and TRBJ2-3; no firm D call. In germline, CDR1 is SGHKS, CDR2 YYEKEE (reference sequence). V lost 6 bases to trimming and J lost 3 bases, with 11 bases between them. The CDR3 length is 13 residues. The CDR3 is CASNVDQTDTQYF. In nucleotides, the CDR3 is TGTGCCAGCAACGTAGATCAAACAGATACGCAGTATTTT.

The sample holds many counts of this clonotype. The V call is TRBV6-2 or TRBV6-3, the J call TRBJ1-5; possibly TRBD1 for D (5 bases). Germline CDR1 is MNHEY and CDR2 is SVGEGT. CDR3 length: 17 residues. Trimming took off 0 bases at V and 2 bases at J, with 14 bases between the two ends. CDR3 sequence reads: CASSYSGQSLGNQPQHF. In DNA form, the CDR3 reads TGTGCCAGCAGTTACTCCGGACAAAGCCTGGGCAATCAGCCCCAGCATTTT.

This clonotype was counted ten times or more. V usage is TRBV5-1 and J usage is TRBJ1-6; 9 nucleotides line up with TRBD1. This CDR3 spans 16 amino acids. V lost 0 bases and J lost 9; bases outside the gene matches: 7. CDR1 is SGHRS, CDR2 YFSETQ, per germline. The CDR3 is CASSLAGDRDLSPLHF. DNA of the CDR3: TGCGCCAGCAGCTTGGCCGGGGACAGGGATCTTTCACCCCTCCACTTT.

This clonotype was seen repeatedly, ten times or more. This chain joins TRBV15 and TRBJ1-1; D unresolved. The CDR3 loop spans 15 amino acids. Deletions cut 5 bases from V and 1 base from J, with 14 bases between. CDR1 and CDR2 from the germline V gene are LNHNV and YYDKDF (reference sequence). CDR3 nucleotides: TGTGCCACCAGCCGAGTAAAGTGGGGGAACACTGAAGCTTTCTTT. Residues: CATSRVKWGNTEAFF.

This clonotype appeared many times. This chain connects TRBV6-5 to TRBJ2-2; possible D gene TRBD2, 5 bases. Deletions cut 0 bases from V and 3 bases from J, with 5 bases between. Germline V gene data show CDR1 as MNHEY and CDR2 as SVGAGI. The CDR3 runs 14 residues. CDR3 DNA sequence: TGTGCCAGCAGTTACTCGAGGGACACCGGGGAGCTGTTTTTT. Translated, it gives CASSYSRDTGELFF.

Many counts were recorded for this clonotype. The CDR3 coding sequence is TGTGCCAGCAGTCGGACAGCAGACGAGCAGTACTTC. Translated: CASSRTADEQYF. V is TRBV3-1 and J is TRBJ2-7, with D possibly TRBD1 on 6 matching bases. V lost 6 bases, J lost 5 bases, and 11 bases lay in between. Germline assignment: CDR1 LGHDT and CDR2 YNNKEL (reference sequence). This CDR3 spans 12 amino acids.

This clonotype appeared a few times. V gene TRBV10-2 combines with J gene TRBJ2-3, with 16 bases lining up with TRBD2. The germline V gene encodes CDR1 WSHSY and CDR2 SAAADI. The ends lost 6 bases at V and 4 bases at J; junction bases unmatched: 1. The CDR3 is 15 residues long. The CDR3 sequence: CASRGTSGGADTQYF. CDR3 sequence (DNA): TGCGCCAGCAGGGGGACTAGCGGGGGGGCAGATACGCAGTATTTT.

This clonotype occurred many times. The genes are TRBV6-5 and TRBJ2-5; TRBD2 matches at 8 bases. Germline V lookup: CDR1 MNHEY, CDR2 SVGAGI. This CDR3 is built from 11 residues. J lost 10 bases, V lost 8 bases, and 6 bases had no gene match. CDR3 sequence reads: CASYRLAHQYF. CDR3 nucleotide sequence: TGTGCCAGCTACCGACTAGCGCACCAGTACTTC.